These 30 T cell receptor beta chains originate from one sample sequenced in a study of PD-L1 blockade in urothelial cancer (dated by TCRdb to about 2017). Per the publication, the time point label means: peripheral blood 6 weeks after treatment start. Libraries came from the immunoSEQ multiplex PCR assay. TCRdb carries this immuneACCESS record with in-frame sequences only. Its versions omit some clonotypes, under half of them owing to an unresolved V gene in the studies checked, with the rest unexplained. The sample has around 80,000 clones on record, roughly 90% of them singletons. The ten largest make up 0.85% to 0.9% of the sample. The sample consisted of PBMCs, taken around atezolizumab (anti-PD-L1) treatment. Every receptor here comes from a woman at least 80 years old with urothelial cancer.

Here the CDR3 DNA reads TGTGCCAGCAGCTTAGGAACAGGGGGGGGAAACACCATATATTTT. Its protein product is CASSLGTGGGNTIYF. The chain joins TRBV7-2 to TRBJ1-3; 8 nucleotides agree with TRBD1. The CDR3 has 15 amino acids. Germline-derived CDR1 and CDR2 are SGHTA and FQGNSA. With V trimmed by 1 base and J by 4 bases, 3 bases remained unmatched.

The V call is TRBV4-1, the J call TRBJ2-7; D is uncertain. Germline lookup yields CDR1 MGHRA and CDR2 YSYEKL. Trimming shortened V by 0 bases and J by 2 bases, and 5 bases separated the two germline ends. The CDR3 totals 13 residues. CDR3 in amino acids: CASSQDEAYEQYF. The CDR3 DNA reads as TGCGCCAGCAGCCAAGATGAGGCCTACGAGCAGTACTTC.

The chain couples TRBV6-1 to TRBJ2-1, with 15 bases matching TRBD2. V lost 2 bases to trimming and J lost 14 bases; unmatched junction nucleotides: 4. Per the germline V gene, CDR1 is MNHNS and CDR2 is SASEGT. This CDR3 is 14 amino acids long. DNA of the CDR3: TGTGCCAGCAGTGAATCCGGGACTAGCGGGAGGAAGTTCTTC. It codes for CASSESGTSGRKFF.

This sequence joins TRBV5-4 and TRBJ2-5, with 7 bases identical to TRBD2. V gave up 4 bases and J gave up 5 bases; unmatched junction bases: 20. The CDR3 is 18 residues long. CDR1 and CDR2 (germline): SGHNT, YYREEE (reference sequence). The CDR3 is CASSHPRGRTGGGETQYF. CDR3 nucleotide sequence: TGTGCCAGCAGCCACCCCCGAGGGAGAACGGGAGGAGGTGAGACCCAGTACTTC.

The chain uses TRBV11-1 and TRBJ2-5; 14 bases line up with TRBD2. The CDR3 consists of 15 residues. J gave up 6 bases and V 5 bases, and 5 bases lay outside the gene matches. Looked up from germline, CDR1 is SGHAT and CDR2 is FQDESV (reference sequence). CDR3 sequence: CASSRLAGGQQTQYF. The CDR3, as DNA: TGTGCCAGCAGCCGACTAGCGGGAGGGCAACAGACCCAGTACTTC. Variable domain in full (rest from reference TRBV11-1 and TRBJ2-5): EAEVAQSPRYKITEKSQAVAFWCDPISGHATLYWYRQILGQGPELLVQFQDESVVDDSQLPKDRFSAERLKGVDSTLKIQPAELGDSAMYLCASSRLAGGQQTQYFGPGTRLLVL.

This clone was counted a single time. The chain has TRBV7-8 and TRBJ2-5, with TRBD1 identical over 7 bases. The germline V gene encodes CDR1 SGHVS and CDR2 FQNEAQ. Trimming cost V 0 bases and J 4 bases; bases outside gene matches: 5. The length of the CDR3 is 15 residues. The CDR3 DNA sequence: TGTGCCAGCAGCTTAGCGACGACAGGGCGAGAGACCCAGTACTTC. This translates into CASSLATTGRETQYF.

The CDR3 nucleotides are TGTGCCAGCAGCTTGTCGTTAGCCAGCACTGAAGCTTTCTTT. It yields the protein CASSLSLASTEAFF. The chain uses TRBV2 and TRBJ1-1; no firm D call. Between the trimmed V and J ends, which lost 6 bases and 4 bases, there was a span of 15 bases. The germline V gene encodes CDR1 SNHLY and CDR2 FYNNEI. This CDR3 region has 14 residues.

The CDR3 spells CASSQEKRTASATEAFF. CDR3 nucleotide sequence: TGCGCCAGCAGCCAAGAAAAGAGGACAGCCTCCGCCACTGAAGCTTTCTTT. The chain uses TRBV4-1 and TRBJ1-1, with D maybe TRBD1 (6 bases). The CDR3 spans 17 residues. Germline V gene data show CDR1 as MGHRA and CDR2 as YSYEKL. The V end lost 0 bases, the J end lost 4 bases, and 18 bases lay between the germline ends.

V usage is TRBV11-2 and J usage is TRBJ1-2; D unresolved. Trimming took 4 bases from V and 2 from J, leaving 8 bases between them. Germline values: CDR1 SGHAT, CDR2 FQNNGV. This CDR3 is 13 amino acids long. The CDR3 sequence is CASSYAGNYGYTF. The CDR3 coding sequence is TGTGCCAGCAGCTATGCGGGGAACTATGGCTACACCTTC.

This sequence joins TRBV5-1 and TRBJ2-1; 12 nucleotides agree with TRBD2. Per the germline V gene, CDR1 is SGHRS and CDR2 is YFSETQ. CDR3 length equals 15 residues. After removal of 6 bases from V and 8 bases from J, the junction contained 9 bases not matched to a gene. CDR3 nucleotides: TGCGCCAGCAACCCTAGCGGGAGGGGCACCGATGAGCAGTTCTTC. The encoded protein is CASNPSGRGTDEQFF. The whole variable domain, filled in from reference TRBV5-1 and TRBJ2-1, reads KAGVTQTPRYLIKTRGQQVTLSCSPISGHRSVSWYQQTPGQGLQFLFEYFSETQRNKGNFPGRFSGRQFSNSRSEMNVSTLELGDSALYLCASNPSGRGTDEQFFGPGTRLTVL.

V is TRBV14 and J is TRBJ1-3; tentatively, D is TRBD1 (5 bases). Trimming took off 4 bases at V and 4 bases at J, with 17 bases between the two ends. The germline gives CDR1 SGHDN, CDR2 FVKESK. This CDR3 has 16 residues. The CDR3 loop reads CASSPKGEAYGNTIYF. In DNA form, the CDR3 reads TGTGCCAGCAGCCCGAAAGGGGAAGCATACGGAAACACCATATATTTT. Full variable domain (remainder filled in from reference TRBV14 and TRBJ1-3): EAGVTQFPSHSVIEKGQTVTLRCDPISGHDNLYWYRRVMGKEIKFLLHFVKESKQDESGMPNNRFLAERTGGTYSTLKVQPAELEDSGVYFCASSPKGEAYGNTIYFGEGSWLTVV.

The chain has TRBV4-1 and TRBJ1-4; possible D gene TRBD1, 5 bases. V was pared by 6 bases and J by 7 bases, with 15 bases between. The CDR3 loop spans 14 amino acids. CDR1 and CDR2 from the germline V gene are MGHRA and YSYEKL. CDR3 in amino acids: CASSQMGRGEKLFF. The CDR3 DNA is TGCGCCAGCAGTCAGATGGGGCGCGGTGAAAAACTGTTTTTT.

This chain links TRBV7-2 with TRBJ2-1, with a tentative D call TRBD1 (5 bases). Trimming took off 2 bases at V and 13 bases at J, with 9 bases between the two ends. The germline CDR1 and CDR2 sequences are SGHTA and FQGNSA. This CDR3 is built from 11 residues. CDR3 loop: CASSLQGLQFF. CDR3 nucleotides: TGTGCCAGCAGCTTACAGGGTTTACAGTTCTTC.

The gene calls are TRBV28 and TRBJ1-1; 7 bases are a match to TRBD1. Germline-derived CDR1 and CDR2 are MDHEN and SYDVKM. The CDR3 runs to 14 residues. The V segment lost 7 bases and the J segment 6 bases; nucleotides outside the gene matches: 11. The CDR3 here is CASTPFRGSSEAFF. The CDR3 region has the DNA TGTGCCAGCACTCCATTCAGGGGGTCATCTGAAGCTTTCTTT.

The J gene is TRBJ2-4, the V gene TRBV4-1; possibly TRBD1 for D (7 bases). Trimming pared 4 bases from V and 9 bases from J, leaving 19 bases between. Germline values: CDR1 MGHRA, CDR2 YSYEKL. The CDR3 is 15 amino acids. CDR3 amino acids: CASSPGGQIGSIQYF. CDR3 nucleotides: TGCGCCAGCAGCCCAGGGGGGCAGATCGGGAGCATTCAGTACTTC.

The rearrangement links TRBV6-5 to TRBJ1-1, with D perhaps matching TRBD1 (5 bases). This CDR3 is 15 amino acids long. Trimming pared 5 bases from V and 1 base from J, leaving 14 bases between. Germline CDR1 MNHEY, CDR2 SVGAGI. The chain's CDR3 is CASSTDSKWNTEAFF. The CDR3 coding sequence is TGTGCCAGCAGTACTGACAGTAAATGGAACACTGAAGCTTTCTTT.

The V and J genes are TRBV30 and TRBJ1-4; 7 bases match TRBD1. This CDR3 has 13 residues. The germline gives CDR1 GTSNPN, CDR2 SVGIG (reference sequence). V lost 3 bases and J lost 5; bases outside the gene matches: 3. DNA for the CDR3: TGTGCCTGGAGGGGACAGCTAAATGAAAAACTGTTTTTT. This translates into CAWRGQLNEKLFF. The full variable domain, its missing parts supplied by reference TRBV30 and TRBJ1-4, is SQTIHQWPATLVQPVGSPLSLECTVEGTSNPNLYWYRQAAGRGLQLLFYSVGIGQISSEVPQNLSASRPQDRQFILSSKKLLLSDSGFYLCAWRGQLNEKLFFGSGTQLSVL.

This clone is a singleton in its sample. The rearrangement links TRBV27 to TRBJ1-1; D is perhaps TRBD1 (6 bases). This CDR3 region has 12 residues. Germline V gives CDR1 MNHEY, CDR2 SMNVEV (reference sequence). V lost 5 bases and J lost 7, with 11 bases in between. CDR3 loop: CASSRGQNEAFF. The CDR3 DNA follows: TGTGCCAGCAGTAGAGGACAGAATGAAGCTTTCTTT.

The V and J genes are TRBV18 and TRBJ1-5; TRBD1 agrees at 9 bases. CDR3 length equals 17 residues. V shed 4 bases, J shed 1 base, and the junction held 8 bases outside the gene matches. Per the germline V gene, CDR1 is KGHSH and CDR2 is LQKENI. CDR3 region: CASSLKTGGQSNQPQHF. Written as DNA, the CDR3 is TGTGCCAGCTCACTCAAGACAGGGGGTCAGAGCAATCAGCCCCAGCATTTT.

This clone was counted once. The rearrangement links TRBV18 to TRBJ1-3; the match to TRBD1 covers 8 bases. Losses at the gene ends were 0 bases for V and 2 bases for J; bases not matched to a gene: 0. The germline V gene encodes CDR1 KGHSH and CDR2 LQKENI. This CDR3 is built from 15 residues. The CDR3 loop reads CASSPPDRAGNTIYF. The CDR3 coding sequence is TGTGCCAGCTCACCACCGGACAGGGCTGGAAACACCATATATTTT.

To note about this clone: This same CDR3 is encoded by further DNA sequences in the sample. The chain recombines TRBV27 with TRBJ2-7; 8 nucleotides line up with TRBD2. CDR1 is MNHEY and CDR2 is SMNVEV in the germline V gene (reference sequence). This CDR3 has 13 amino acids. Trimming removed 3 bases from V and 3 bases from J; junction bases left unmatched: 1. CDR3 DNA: TGTGCCAGCAGTTTCGGGAGGGACTACGAGCAGTACTTC. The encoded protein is CASSFGRDYEQYF.

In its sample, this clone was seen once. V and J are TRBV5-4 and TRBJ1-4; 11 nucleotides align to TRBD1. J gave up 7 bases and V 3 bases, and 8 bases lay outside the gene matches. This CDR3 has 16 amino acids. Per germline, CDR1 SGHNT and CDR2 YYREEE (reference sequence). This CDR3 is CASSSAVGTGGEKLFF. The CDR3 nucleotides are TGTGCCAGCAGCTCTGCTGTGGGGACAGGGGGTGAAAAACTGTTTTTT.

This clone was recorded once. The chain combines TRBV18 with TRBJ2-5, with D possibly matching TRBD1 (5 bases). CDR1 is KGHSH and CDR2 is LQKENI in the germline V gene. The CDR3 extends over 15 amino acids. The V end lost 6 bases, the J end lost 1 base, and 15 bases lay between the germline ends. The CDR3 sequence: CASSGRGFAQETQYF. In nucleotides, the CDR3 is TGTGCCAGCTCGGGTAGGGGCTTTGCCCAAGAGACCCAGTACTTC.

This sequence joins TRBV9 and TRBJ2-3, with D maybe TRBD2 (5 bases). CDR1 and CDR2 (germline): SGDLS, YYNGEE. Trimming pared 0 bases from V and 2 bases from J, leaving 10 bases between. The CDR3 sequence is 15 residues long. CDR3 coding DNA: TGTGCCAGCAGCGTAGTAAAGCGGATCACAGATACGCAGTATTTT. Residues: CASSVVKRITDTQYF.

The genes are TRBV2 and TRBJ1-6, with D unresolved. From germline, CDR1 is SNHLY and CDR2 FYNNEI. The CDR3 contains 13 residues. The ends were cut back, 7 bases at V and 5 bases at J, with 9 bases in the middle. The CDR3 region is CASIRENNSPLHF. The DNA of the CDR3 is TGTGCCAGCATTCGAGAAAATAATTCACCCCTCCACTTT.

The DNA for the CDR3 is TGTGCCTGGAGTGGACCCAACAGGGCTCGAGGCTACACCTTC. It encodes CAWSGPNRARGYTF. The chain carries TRBV30 and TRBJ1-2; TRBD1 might be the D (6 bases). CDR3 length equals 14 residues. The germline V gene has CDR1 GTSNPN and CDR2 SVGIG (reference sequence). V shed 1 base and J shed 8 bases, with 17 bases lying between them.

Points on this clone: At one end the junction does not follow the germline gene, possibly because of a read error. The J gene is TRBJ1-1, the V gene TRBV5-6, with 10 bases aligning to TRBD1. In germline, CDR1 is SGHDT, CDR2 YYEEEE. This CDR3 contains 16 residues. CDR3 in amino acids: CASNLWAGTGATEAFF. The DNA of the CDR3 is TGTGCCAGCAACTTGTGGGCCGGGACAGGGGCCACTGAAGCTTTCTTT.

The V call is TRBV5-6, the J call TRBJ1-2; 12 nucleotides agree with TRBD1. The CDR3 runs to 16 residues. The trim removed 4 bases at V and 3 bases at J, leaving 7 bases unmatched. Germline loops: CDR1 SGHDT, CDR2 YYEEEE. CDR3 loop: CASSPTGQGADYGYTF. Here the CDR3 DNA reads TGTGCCAGCAGCCCTACGGGACAGGGGGCTGACTATGGCTACACCTTC.

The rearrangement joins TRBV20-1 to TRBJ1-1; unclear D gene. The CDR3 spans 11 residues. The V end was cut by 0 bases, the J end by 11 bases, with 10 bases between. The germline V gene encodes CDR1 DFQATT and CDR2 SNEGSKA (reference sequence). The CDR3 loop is CSARDQRGAFF. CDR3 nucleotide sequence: TGCAGTGCTAGAGATCAAAGAGGTGCTTTCTTT.

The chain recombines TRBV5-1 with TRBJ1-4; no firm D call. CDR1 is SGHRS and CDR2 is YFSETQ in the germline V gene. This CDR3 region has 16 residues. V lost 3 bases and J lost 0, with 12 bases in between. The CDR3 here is CASSSGGRATNEKLFF. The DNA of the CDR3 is TGCGCCAGCAGCTCGGGCGGGAGGGCAACTAATGAAAAACTGTTTTTT.